This T cell receptor (beta chain) was sequenced for a study of T cells after yellow fever vaccination. In regard to this clonotype: Antigen unknown.

TCRdb called the 5' RACE reads again in MiXCR, with one record for every CDR3 protein. The profile shows 120,000 or so distinct CDR3 sequences, almost 9% of them singletons. The V end lost 5 bases, the J end lost 4 bases, and 9 bases lay between the germline ends. This CDR3 spans 13 amino acids. Germline CDR1 SGHDN, CDR2 FVKESK. Study results and limitations: One caveat is that FACS-sorted repertoires could contain abundant clonotypes contaminating from the bulk population. Booster sampling recovered most clones from primary vaccination (nearly 98% CD4, just over 85% CD8).

Sequenced material: CD8+ T cells sorted from PBMCs, taken on the day of the yellow fever booster vaccination. V and J are TRBV14 and TRBJ2-1; TRBD1 or TRBD2 may be the D gene (5 bases each). This sequence was found in a man younger than 35 who received the YFV17D yellow fever vaccine. The CDR3 protein is CASSWDLYNEQFF. The CDR3 DNA reads TGTGCCAGCAGCTGGGACCTTTACAATGAGCAGTTCTTC.